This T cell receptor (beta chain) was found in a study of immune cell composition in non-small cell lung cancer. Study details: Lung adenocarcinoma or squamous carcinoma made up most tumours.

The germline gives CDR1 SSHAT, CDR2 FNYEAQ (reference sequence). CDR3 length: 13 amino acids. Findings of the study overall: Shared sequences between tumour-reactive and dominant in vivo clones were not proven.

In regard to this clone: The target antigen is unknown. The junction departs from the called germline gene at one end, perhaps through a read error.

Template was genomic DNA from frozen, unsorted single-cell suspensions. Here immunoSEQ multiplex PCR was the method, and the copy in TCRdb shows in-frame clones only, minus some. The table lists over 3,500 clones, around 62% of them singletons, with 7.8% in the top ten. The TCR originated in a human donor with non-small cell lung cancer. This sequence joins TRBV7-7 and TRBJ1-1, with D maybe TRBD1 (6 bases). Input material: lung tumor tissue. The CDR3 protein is CASSRQANTEAFF. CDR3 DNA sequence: TGTGCTAGCAGTCGACAGGCGAACACTGAAGCTTTCTTT.